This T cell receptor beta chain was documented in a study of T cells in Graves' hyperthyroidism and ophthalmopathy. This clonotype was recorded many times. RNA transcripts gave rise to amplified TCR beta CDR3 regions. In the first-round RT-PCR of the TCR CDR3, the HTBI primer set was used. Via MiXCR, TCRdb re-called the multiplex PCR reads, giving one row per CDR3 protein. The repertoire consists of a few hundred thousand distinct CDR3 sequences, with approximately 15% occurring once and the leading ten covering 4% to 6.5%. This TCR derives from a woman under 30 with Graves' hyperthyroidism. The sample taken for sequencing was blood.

Written as DNA, the CDR3 is TGTGCCAGCAGCCCTAGCGGGAGGATCTCCTACGAGCAGTACTTC. Its protein is CASSPSGRISYEQYF. The chain employs TRBV7-9 and TRBJ2-7, with 11 bases fitting TRBD2. V was pared by 5 bases and J by 0 bases, with 3 bases of the junction left unmatched. This CDR3 spans 15 amino acids. CDR1 SEHNR and CDR2 FQNEAQ come from the germline V gene (reference sequence).